Listed below are T cell receptor beta chains from one sample, sequenced in a study of CD8+CD57+ T cells in acquired aplastic anemia. One entry per CDR3 protein, called by TCRdb with MiXCR from the reads. The table records about 40,000 distinct CDR3 sequences, roughly three fifths of them present only once. Sequenced: sorted CD4+, CD8+, or CD8+CD57+ T cells (not recorded which) from PBMCs. The receptors shown here come from a human donor with aplastic anemia. Both conserved end residues are part of each CDR3. D genes are given only for firm matches. The size of a clone is reported for some rows only, either as once, few or many, or as a class for expanded clones.

size,V,J,D,DNA,CDR3
.,TRBV7-8,TRBJ2-2,.,TGTGCCAGCTTAGGCCCGACCGGGGAGCTGTTTTTT,CASLGPTGELFF
.,TRBV2,TRBJ2-7,TRBD2,TGTGCCAGCAGTGAAGGGGGGGGGGACTACGAGCAGTACTTC,CASSEGGGDYEQYF
.,TRBV2,TRBJ2-7,.,TGTGCCAGCGGGGAACAGGCCTCCTACGAGCAGTACTTC,CASGEQASYEQYF
many,TRBV6-5,TRBJ1-5,.,TGTGCCAGCAGTTACTCGAATGTTCAGCCCCAGCATTTT,CASSYSNVQPQHF
.,TRBV5-6,TRBJ2-1,.,TGTGCCAGCAGCTTGGTGCCGGGCCACAATGAGCAGTTCTTC,CASSLVPGHNEQFF
.,TRBV15,TRBJ2-7,TRBD1,TGTGCCACCAGCAGAGAGGGACAGAGTCGCGAGCAGTACTTC,CATSREGQSREQYF
few,TRBV3-1,TRBJ2-3,TRBD1,TGTGCCAGCAGCCAAGTCCTCCGACAGGGCGGCGCAGATACGCAGTATTTT,CASSQVLRQGGADTQYF
.,TRBV24-1,TRBJ2-5,.,TGTGCCACCAGTCTCGCAGGGCAAGAGACCCAGTACTTC,CATSLAGQETQYF
.,TRBV7-3,TRBJ1-1,.,TGTGCCAGCAGCGAGACAGGGAACACTGAAGCTTTCTTT,CASSETGNTEAFF
.,TRBV20-1,TRBJ1-6,TRBD1,TGCAGTGCAAGGGACAGTTCCAATTCACCCCTCCACTTT,CSARDSSNSPLHF
.,TRBV6-1,TRBJ2-1,TRBD2,TGTGCCAGCAGTCTGGAGGGGAGCCGGGGGGAGTTCTTC,CASSLEGSRGEFF
.,TRBV9,TRBJ1-5,.,TGTGCCAGCAGCGTAGATGGGGGCAATCAGCCCCAGCATTTT,CASSVDGGNQPQHF
.,TRBV2,TRBJ1-2,TRBD1,TGTGCCAGCAGCCCCTTGACAGGGTACTATGGCTACACCTTC,CASSPLTGYYGYTF
.,TRBV7-2,TRBJ2-5,TRBD1,TGTGCCAGCAGCATCGGGACAGACCAAGAGACCCAGTACTTC,CASSIGTDQETQYF
.,TRBV15,TRBJ1-4,.,TGTGCCACCAGCAGAATTGATGAAAAACTGTTTTTT,CATSRIDEKLFF
.,TRBV9,TRBJ1-2,.,TGTGCCAGCAGCCCTAACGATGCCGGGCCCTATGGCTACACCTTC,CASSPNDAGPYGYTF
.,TRBV29-1,TRBJ1-4,.,TGCAGCTTGACGGGTTACTCTGACTGGACTAATGAAAAACTGTTTTTT,CSLTGYSDWTNEKLFF
.,TRBV4-3,TRBJ2-7,TRBD1,TGCGCCAGCAGCGTCCACAGGGGCTCCTACGAGCAGTACTTC,CASSVHRGSYEQYF
many,TRBV6-5,TRBJ2-1,.,TGTGCCAGCAGAGCAGGGGTAGGGTCCTACAATGAGCAGTTCTTC,CASRAGVGSYNEQFF
few,TRBV3-1,TRBJ2-1,TRBD1,TGTGCCAGCAGCGTTACAGGGGTCGATCTCGGTGAGCAGTTCTTC,CASSVTGVDLGEQFF